The 13 T cell receptor beta chains below all came from one sample that was sequenced in a study of control samples from healthy donors and cancer patients. Clones were read by immunoSEQ multiplex PCR, and TCRdb kept only the in-frame ones, dropping some. Of 65,000 to 85,000 clones in the sample, approximately 87% were seen once. Input material: PBMCs. These receptors were collected from a woman aged 45 to 65 with head and neck cancer.

This chain links TRBV7-8 with TRBJ2-7; 8 nucleotides agree with TRBD1. Losses at the gene ends were 3 bases for V and 6 bases for J; bases not matched to a gene: 7. Germline V gene sequence: CDR1 SGHVS, CDR2 FQNEAQ. This CDR3 has 14 amino acids. CDR3 coding DNA: TGTGCCAGCAGCTTCGCCGGGACAGGAGTCGAGCAGTACTTC. Translated: CASSFAGTGVEQYF.

This clone was counted once. This chain uses TRBV27 with TRBJ2-6; weak D call: TRBD2 (5 bases). CDR3 length: 17 amino acids. The germline CDR1 and CDR2 sequences are MNHEY and SMNVEV (reference sequence). Trimming cost V 4 bases and J 1 base, with 14 bases left between them. The CDR3 loop is CASSSPLRGSGANVLTF. CDR3 nucleotides: TGTGCCAGCAGTTCCCCACTCCGAGGGTCTGGGGCCAACGTCCTGACTTTC.

V gene TRBV7-7 combines with J gene TRBJ2-2; D is ambiguous. Germline CDR1 reads SSHAT; CDR2 reads FNYEAQ (reference sequence). V was clipped by 1 base and J by 2 bases, with 8 bases between them. This CDR3 has 15 amino acids. CDR3 amino acids: CASSLGAGNTGELFF. CDR3 in DNA: TGTGCCAGCAGCTTAGGGGCAGGAAACACCGGGGAGCTGTTTTTT.

The chain joins TRBV6-1 to TRBJ2-7; 9 nucleotides match TRBD1. There are 14 residues in the CDR3. V was clipped by 3 bases and J by 4 bases; unmatched bases: 4. The V gene's germline CDR1 is MNHNS and CDR2 SASEGT. CDR3 DNA: TGTGCCAGCAGTGAGACAGGGGGAGATTACGAGCAGTACTTC. Translating it yields CASSETGGDYEQYF.

The CDR3 reads CASSIGWQGELFF. The CDR3 region has the DNA TGTGCCAGTAGTATAGGGTGGCAGGGGGAGCTGTTTTTT. The chain employs TRBV19 and TRBJ2-2; no reliable D call. There are 13 residues in the CDR3. Germline V gene lookup returns CDR1 LNHDA and CDR2 SQIVND (reference sequence). V was cut by 1 base and J by 8 bases, with 8 bases left in between.

This rearrangement joins TRBV9 to TRBJ2-1; 7 nucleotides agree with TRBD1. After removal of 2 bases from V and 0 bases from J, the junction contained 2 bases not matched to a gene. This CDR3 comprises 15 residues. Germline CDR1 reads SGDLS; CDR2 reads YYNGEE. CDR3 amino acids: CASSVWDSSYNEQFF. CDR3 DNA: TGTGCCAGCAGCGTTTGGGACAGCTCCTACAATGAGCAGTTCTTC.

CDR3 bases: TGTGCCAGCAGCTTAGGCGACCCCGGGGCTGGGGCCAACGTCCTGACTTTC. Its protein is CASSLGDPGAGANVLTF. V usage is TRBV7-9 and J usage is TRBJ2-6, with TRBD2 as a possible D gene (5 bases). The germline V gene encodes CDR1 SEHNR and CDR2 FQNEAQ (reference sequence). V was cut by 1 base and J by 2 bases, with 12 bases left in between. CDR3 length: 17 amino acids.

The chain couples TRBV6-5 to TRBJ1-2, with D possibly TRBD1 on 6 matching bases. Trimming took 7 bases from V and 2 from J, leaving 8 bases between them. Germline V gene sequence: CDR1 MNHEY, CDR2 SVGAGI. The CDR3 contains 12 residues. CDR3 bases: TGTGCCAGCAACGGACAGAACTATGGCTACACCTTC. Protein product: CASNGQNYGYTF.

The genes are TRBV2 and TRBJ1-1; D not certain. Trimming stripped 6 bases from V and 5 bases from J, with 13 bases between. Germline V lookup: CDR1 SNHLY, CDR2 FYNNEI. This CDR3 is 13 amino acids long. The CDR3 sequence is CASRPTPGTEAFF. The CDR3 DNA reads as TGTGCCAGCAGACCCACGCCTGGGACTGAAGCTTTCTTT.

In its sample, this clone was seen a few times. Additional DNA sequences in this sample encode the identical CDR3. V is TRBV6-1 and J is TRBJ2-1, with D perhaps TRBD2 (6 bases). V was clipped by 3 bases and J by 8 bases, with 14 bases between them. Germline-derived CDR1 and CDR2 are MNHNS and SASEGT. This CDR3 has 14 residues. This CDR3 reads CASSERAWGDEQFF. The DNA for the CDR3 is TGTGCCAGCAGTGAGCGGGCCTGGGGGGATGAGCAGTTCTTC.

The chain is built from TRBV2 and TRBJ2-1, with TRBD2 matching over 11 bases. The CDR3 is 15 residues long. The germline V gene has CDR1 SNHLY and CDR2 FYNNEI. Germline trimming cut 8 bases from V and 3 bases from J; bases unmatched to any gene: 6. The CDR3 nucleotides are TGTGCCAGCCTCCCCCTAGCGGGGGGCTACAATGAGCAGTTCTTC. Protein: CASLPLAGGYNEQFF.

V gene TRBV7-9 combines with J gene TRBJ2-3; the D is unclear. The CDR3 spans 16 residues. Trimming removed 1 base from V and 5 bases from J, with 16 bases in between. Looked up from germline, CDR1 is SEHNR and CDR2 is FQNEAQ (reference sequence). CDR3 coding DNA: TGTGCCAGCAGCTTAGACGCCCGATTGGACGGAGATACGCAGTATTTT. Its protein is CASSLDARLDGDTQYF. Full variable domain (missing parts from reference TRBV7-9 and TRBJ2-3): DTGVSQNPRHKITKRGQNVTFRCDPISEHNRLYWYRQTLGQGPEFLTYFQNEAQLEKSRLLSDRFSAERPKGSFSTLEIQRTEQGDSAMYLCASSLDARLDGDTQYFGPGTRLTVL.

CDR3 sequence (DNA): TGTGCCAGCACCCCGGACAGGATAAACACCGGGGAGCTGTTTTTT. This sequence encodes CASTPDRINTGELFF. The chain couples TRBV11-1 to TRBJ2-2; 7 bases are shared with TRBD1. The germline V gene encodes CDR1 SGHAT and CDR2 FQDESV (reference sequence). CDR3 length: 15 amino acids. V lost 7 bases, J lost 2 bases, and 7 bases stayed unmatched.